Each of the 18 T cell receptor beta chains below was sequenced from the same sample in a study of human T cells and chemical hapten exposure. Time point meaning: pre-sensitization, week 0. The sample's treatment: therapeutic diphenylcyclopropenone sensitization with weekly scalp DPC. From the RACE reads, TCRdb called clonotypes with MiXCR, one entry per CDR3 protein. This table holds 85,000 to 90,000 distinct CDR3 sequences, 9.6% found once. The specimen comprised whole blood, sampled in connection with sensitization to the hapten diphenylcyclopropenone (DPC). The receptor source for this set is a woman between 40 and 55 years old with alopecia areata. Some clones in this sample may be carry-over from other donors' samples.

This clonotype was seen ten or more times. The J gene is TRBJ1-1, the V gene TRBV29-1; D may be TRBD1 (5 bases). The CDR3 extends over 13 amino acids. Germline lookup yields CDR1 SQVTM and CDR2 ANQGSEA. V was cut by 5 bases and J by 1 base, with 11 bases left in between. The CDR3 nucleotides read TGCAGCGTTCAGACGGGGACGAACACTGAAGCTTTCTTT. It encodes CSVQTGTNTEAFF.

This clonotype was recorded at least ten times. V gene TRBV30 combines with J gene TRBJ1-6; D ambiguous. Trimming took 0 bases from V and 7 from J, leaving 7 bases between them. The CDR3 spans 13 residues. CDR1 is GTSNPN and CDR2 is SVGIG in the germline V gene (reference sequence). CDR3 DNA: TGTGCCTGGAGTGTTTCAAGGAATTCACCCCTCCACTTT. Translation: CAWSVSRNSPLHF.

There are many counts of this clonotype. The V and J genes are TRBV18 and TRBJ1-4; D unclear. Germline loops: CDR1 KGHSH, CDR2 LQKENI. This CDR3 is 15 amino acids long. The V gene lost 6 bases and the J gene lost 6 bases, with 17 bases spanning the gap. CDR3 sequence: CASSRGAESDEKLFF. CDR3 in DNA: TGTGCCAGCTCCCGAGGAGCAGAATCGGATGAAAAACTGTTTTTT.

This clonotype came up a few times. The chain recombines TRBV12-3 or TRBV12-4 with TRBJ1-2; D is possibly TRBD1 (6 bases). CDR3 size: 13 residues. V was clipped by 3 bases and J by 7 bases, with 12 bases between them. CDR3: CASSLLQGGGYTF. The CDR3 DNA reads TGTGCCAGCAGTTTGTTACAGGGTGGTGGCTACACCTTC.

Only a few counts were recorded for this clonotype. The CDR3 is CASSSAGNTIYF. The CDR3, as DNA: TGTGCCAGCAGCTCCGCTGGAAACACCATATATTTT. V and J are TRBV7-2 and TRBJ1-3; D call uncertain. This CDR3 has 12 amino acids. Trimming took 4 bases from V and 2 from J, leaving 3 bases between them. Germline CDR1 and CDR2: SGHTA and FQGNSA.

This clonotype was counted ten times or more. This chain connects TRBV19 to TRBJ1-5, with 7 bases that match TRBD1. Unmatched junction bases numbered 6, after V lost 9 bases and J lost 1 base. CDR3 length: 14 amino acids. The germline gives CDR1 LNHDA, CDR2 SQIVND (reference sequence). CDR3 loop: CASSLQGSNQPQHF. CDR3 coding DNA: TGTGCCAGCAGTTTACAGGGGAGCAATCAGCCCCAGCATTTT.

This clonotype was counted at least ten times. The rearrangement joins TRBV10-3 to TRBJ2-5, with 7 bases lining up with TRBD1. This CDR3 is built from 14 residues. Germline V gives CDR1 ENHRY, CDR2 SYGVKD. Germline trimming cut 5 bases from V and 5 bases from J; bases unmatched to any gene: 8. CDR3 DNA: TGTGCCATCAGTCTTGAGGGGGCGTCTGAGACCCAGTACTTC. Its protein product is CAISLEGASETQYF.

In its sample, this clonotype was seen many times. The genes are TRBV28 and TRBJ2-7; maybe TRBD1 (6 bases). The CDR3 is 15 amino acids. V lost 6 bases, J lost 3 bases, and 18 bases lay in between. The germline V gene encodes CDR1 MDHEN and CDR2 SYDVKM. The CDR3, as DNA: TGTGCCAGCAGACATACAGGGTGGCGCGTCTACGAGCAGTACTTC. The encoded protein is CASRHTGWRVYEQYF.

This clonotype was seen repeatedly, ten times or more. DNA of the CDR3: TGTGCCAGCAGCTTAGGGGGGGACGAGCAGTACTTC. It translates to CASSLGGDEQYF. The genes are TRBV7-9 and TRBJ2-7; D may be TRBD2 (6 bases). Trimming cost V 1 base and J 5 bases, with 6 bases left between them. This CDR3 is 12 amino acids long. CDR1 and CDR2 (germline): SEHNR, FQNEAQ (reference sequence).

The chain is built from TRBV7-6 and TRBJ1-6; D is perhaps TRBD1 (5 bases). CDR1 is SGHVS and CDR2 is FNYEAQ in the germline V gene. The V and J ends lost 5 bases and 7 bases respectively, with 12 bases between them. CDR3 length: 14 residues. CDR3 loop: CASSPWDGNSPLHF. The CDR3, as DNA: TGTGCCAGCAGCCCATGGGACGGCAATTCACCCCTCCACTTT.

This clonotype was recorded many times. This chain joins TRBV11-2 and TRBJ2-7; D is possibly TRBD1 (6 bases). Trimming pared 3 bases from V and 2 bases from J, leaving 14 bases between. This CDR3 contains 15 residues. CDR1 is SGHAT and CDR2 is FQNNGV in the germline V gene. Here the CDR3 reads CASSFTGKGTYEQYF. The CDR3 nucleotides read TGTGCCAGCAGCTTTACAGGGAAGGGGACCTACGAGCAGTACTTC.

The table lists this clonotype with a few counts. The rearrangement links TRBV24-1 to TRBJ2-5; tentatively, D is TRBD2 (6 bases). Germline assignment: CDR1 KGHDR and CDR2 SFDVKD. V gave up 10 bases and J gave up 7 bases, with 30 bases separating them. The CDR3 runs 17 residues. The CDR3 sequence: CATLIPRTLAPSRTQYF. In nucleotides, the CDR3 is TGTGCCACGCTGATACCTCGGACCCTAGCGCCTTCAAGGACCCAGTACTTC.

The chain recombines TRBV6-5 with TRBJ2-3, with TRBD2 matching over 7 bases. J lost 10 bases, V lost 3 bases, and 13 bases had no gene match. Germline V gives CDR1 MNHEY, CDR2 SVGAGI. This CDR3 region has 15 residues. This chain's CDR3 is CASSYHTPGEGAQYF. Written as DNA, the CDR3 is TGTGCCAGCAGTTATCACACTCCGGGGGAGGGTGCGCAGTATTTT.

The gene calls are TRBV7-6 and TRBJ2-1; 9 bases line up with TRBD2. CDR3 length equals 17 residues. Germline values: CDR1 SGHVS, CDR2 FNYEAQ. V shed 7 bases and J 5 bases; nucleotides not matched to a gene: 15. The CDR3 nucleotides are TGTGCCAGCATCCCGTCGTTCGGAGCGGGGGGAAACAATGAGCAGTTCTTC. Translated: CASIPSFGAGGNNEQFF.

This clonotype was recorded a few times. This sequence joins TRBV4-2 and TRBJ1-2; D unresolved. The CDR3 sequence is 16 residues long. Germline values: CDR1 LGHNA, CDR2 YNFKEQ. The ends were cut back, 2 bases at V and 5 bases at J, with 18 bases in the middle. CDR3 DNA: TGTGCCAGCAGCCAATCGCCCGCAGTTAGTGTTTATGGCTACACCTTC. Amino acid sequence: CASSQSPAVSVYGYTF.

This clonotype was recorded many times. The rearrangement uses TRBV5-1 and TRBJ2-3, with 11 positions matching TRBD2. CDR3 length: 15 residues. Per germline, CDR1 SGHRS and CDR2 YFSETQ. V lost 2 bases and J lost 4; bases outside the gene matches: 3. The chain's CDR3 is CASSFLAGGADTQYF. In DNA, the CDR3 is TGCGCCAGCAGCTTCCTAGCGGGGGGCGCAGATACGCAGTATTTT.

This clonotype has more than one count but fewer than ten. This chain joins TRBV12-3 or TRBV12-4 and TRBJ1-1; D ambiguous. The CDR3 is made up of 13 amino acids. Trimming removed 11 bases from V and 1 base from J, with 14 bases in between. The CDR3 sequence is CAAQREENTEAFF. CDR3 nucleotides: TGTGCCGCCCAGAGGGAGGAGAACACTGAAGCTTTCTTT.

This chain connects TRBV9 to TRBJ2-7; no reliable D call. The CDR3 runs to 14 residues. V gave up 4 bases and J gave up 1 base, with 12 bases separating them. Germline V gives CDR1 SGDLS, CDR2 YYNGEE. CDR3 loop: CASSPFGRSYEQYF. Written as DNA, the CDR3 is TGTGCCAGCAGCCCATTTGGCAGATCCTACGAGCAGTACTTC. The variable domain in full, completed from reference TRBV9 and TRBJ2-7, reads DSGVTQTPKHLITATGQRVTLRCSPRSGDLSVYWYQQSLDQGLQFLIQYYNGEERAKGNILERFSAQQFPDLHSELNLSSLELGDSALYFCASSPFGRSYEQYFGPGTRLTVT.